The 32 T cell receptor beta chains below come from one sample, sequenced in a study of shared clonotypes between healthy human individuals. Using immunoSEQ multiplex PCR, the repertoire was profiled, and TCRdb retains in-frame clones only, with some absent. The sample includes roughly 2,500,000 clones, under 95% of them seen just once. The sequenced sample consisted of naive CD4+ T cells from PBMCs. Subset indicated: CD45RA+ positively selected. The receptors come from a man younger than 35 in good health. Some clones in this sample may be carry-over from other donors' samples.

This chain links TRBV6-1 with TRBJ2-1; the D gene could be TRBD1 or TRBD2 (5 bases each). CDR3 size: 15 residues. The V gene's germline CDR1 is MNHNS and CDR2 SASEGT. V was cut by 4 bases and J by 5 bases, with 15 bases left in between. As DNA, the CDR3 is TGTGCCAGCAGTGGGACCGGGACGGCTAACAATGAGCAGTTCTTC. Translating gives CASSGTGTANNEQFF.

The chain couples TRBV19 to TRBJ2-2; 16 bases are shared with TRBD2. The V gene end was trimmed by 5 bases and the J gene end by 8 bases; junction bases not matched to a gene: 8. CDR1 LNHDA and CDR2 SQIVND come from the germline V gene (reference sequence). The CDR3 totals 17 residues. DNA for the CDR3: TGTGCCAGTAGTTCGCACGGGACTAGCGGGAGGGCGGGGGAGCTGTTTTTT. The encoded protein is CASSSHGTSGRAGELFF. Drawing the rest from reference TRBV19 and TRBJ2-2, the complete variable domain is DGGITQSPKYLFRKEGQNVTLSCEQNLNHDAMYWYRQDPGQGLRLIYYSQIVNDFQKGDIAEGYSVSREKKESFPLTVTSAQKNPTAFYLCASSSHGTSGRAGELFFGEGSRLTVL.

The chain carries TRBV5-5 and TRBJ2-2; D is perhaps TRBD2 (6 bases). The CDR3 runs 16 residues. V shed 1 base and J shed 4 bases, with 14 bases lying between them. Germline V gene lookup returns CDR1 SGHKS and CDR2 YYEKEE (reference sequence). CDR3 sequence: CASSLRGTESTGELFF. In DNA form, the CDR3 reads TGTGCCAGCAGCTTGCGCGGGACGGAATCCACCGGGGAGCTGTTTTTT.

This clone was observed a single time. This chain's CDR3 is CASIPWPQHGYTF. The CDR3, as DNA: TGTGCCAGCATCCCGTGGCCGCAGCATGGCTACACCTTC. The genes are TRBV6-1 and TRBJ1-2; the D is unclear. Germline V lookup: CDR1 MNHNS, CDR2 SASEGT. V shed 7 bases and J shed 6 bases, with 15 bases lying between them. This CDR3 has 13 residues.

J is TRBJ1-1 and V is TRBV2; 7 nucleotides agree with TRBD1. V lost 7 bases and J lost 5; bases outside the gene matches: 10. The CDR3 loop spans 14 amino acids. Looked up from germline, CDR1 is SNHLY and CDR2 is FYNNEI. The CDR3 reads CASNQDREETEAFF. The CDR3 bases are TGTGCCAGCAACCAAGACAGGGAGGAAACTGAAGCTTTCTTT.

The genes are TRBV29-1 and TRBJ2-3; 8 nucleotides align to TRBD1. In germline, CDR1 is SQVTM, CDR2 ANQGSEA. The CDR3 has 13 amino acids. Germline trimming cut 5 bases from V and 3 bases from J; bases unmatched to any gene: 4. In DNA form, the CDR3 reads TGCAGCGTTCTGACAGGGGCAACAGATACGCAGTATTTT. Protein product: CSVLTGATDTQYF.

The gene calls are TRBV29-1 and TRBJ2-5; D might be TRBD2 (5 bases). V was trimmed by 6 bases and J by 9 bases, leaving 20 bases between them. Germline CDR1 reads SQVTM; CDR2 reads ANQGSEA. This CDR3 comprises 13 residues. CDR3 region: CSVHLRFGRPQYF. The CDR3 DNA reads TGCAGCGTCCACTTACGGTTTGGGAGACCCCAGTACTTC. Supplemented by reference TRBV29-1 and TRBJ2-5, the full variable domain reads SAVISQKPSRDICQRGTSLTIQCQVDSQVTMMFWYRQQPGQSLTLIATANQGSEATYESGFVIDKFPISRPNLTFSTLTVSNMSPEDSSIYLCSVHLRFGRPQYFGPGTRLLVL.

The chain carries TRBV7-2 and TRBJ2-1, with no clear D. The V end lost 5 bases, the J end lost 8 bases, and 16 bases lay between the germline ends. The CDR3 has 14 residues. CDR1 and CDR2 (germline): SGHTA, FQGNSA. CDR3 DNA: TGTGCCAGCAGCCGTAAGGCGAGTGGAGATGAGCAGTTCTTC. Its protein is CASSRKASGDEQFF.

The chain recombines TRBV2 with TRBJ2-3; D is uncertain. Trimming cost V 7 bases and J 1 base, with 12 bases left between them. The germline gives CDR1 SNHLY, CDR2 FYNNEI. The CDR3 extends over 14 amino acids. CDR3 region: CASNRQSRTDTQYF. The CDR3 region has the DNA TGTGCCAGCAACCGGCAGTCGCGCACAGATACGCAGTATTTT.

The J gene is TRBJ1-6, the V gene TRBV27, with D tentatively TRBD1 (6 bases). The ends were cut back, 3 bases at V and 7 bases at J, with 13 bases in the middle. The CDR3 totals 15 residues. Germline lookup yields CDR1 MNHEY and CDR2 SMNVEV (reference sequence). CDR3 region: CASSLPGAQNSPLHF. The CDR3 DNA is TGTGCCAGCAGTTTGCCAGGGGCTCAAAATTCACCCCTCCACTTT.

This sequence joins TRBV27 and TRBJ1-5; 9 positions match TRBD1. The CDR3 is made up of 15 amino acids. V lost 5 bases, J lost 7 bases, and 9 bases stayed unmatched. Germline V CDR1 and CDR2: MNHEY, SMNVEV (reference sequence). The CDR3 reads CASSPRDRAGQPQHF. CDR3 coding DNA: TGTGCCAGCAGTCCCCGGGACAGGGCAGGACAGCCCCAGCATTTT.

This chain links TRBV15 with TRBJ1-4; D remains ambiguous. CDR1 LNHNV and CDR2 YYDKDF come from the germline V gene (reference sequence). V was cut by 0 bases and J by 7 bases, with 15 bases left in between. The CDR3 covers 16 residues. The CDR3 spells CATSRDKWSRGEKLFF. CDR3 bases: TGTGCCACCAGCAGAGATAAGTGGAGTCGTGGTGAAAAACTGTTTTTT.

The J gene is TRBJ2-1, the V gene TRBV6-5; 8 nucleotides agree with TRBD2. V lost 4 bases to trimming and J lost 1 base; unmatched junction nucleotides: 3. This CDR3 spans 15 amino acids. CDR1 and CDR2 from the germline V gene are MNHEY and SVGAGI. The CDR3 DNA reads TGTGCCAGCAGTTTTAGCGGGAAGTCCTACAATGAGCAGTTCTTC. Translating gives CASSFSGKSYNEQFF.

This clone was seen only once. The chain has TRBV5-8 and TRBJ2-5; D not resolved. The germline V and J ends were trimmed by 0 bases and 2 bases, with 11 bases remaining between them. CDR1 SGHTS and CDR2 YDEGEE come from the germline V gene. The CDR3 spans 15 residues. The DNA for the CDR3 is TGTGCCAGCAGCTTGGGGGTGGCAGATCAAGAGACCCAGTACTTC. Its translation is CASSLGVADQETQYF.

With respect to this clone: Other DNA variants within this sample encode the same CDR3. This chain joins TRBV29-1 and TRBJ2-3, with 10 bases fitting TRBD2. In germline, CDR1 is SQVTM, CDR2 ANQGSEA. The CDR3 has 14 amino acids. V trimming: 1 base; J trimming: 4 bases; junction bases outside the gene matches: 2. This CDR3 is CSVEGLAGADTQYF. CDR3 nucleotides: TGCAGCGTTGAAGGGCTAGCGGGAGCAGATACGCAGTATTTT.

V gene TRBV7-3 combines with J gene TRBJ2-1, with 10 bases identical to TRBD2. The CDR3 sequence is 16 residues long. Germline assignment: CDR1 SGHTA and CDR2 FQGTGA. With 4 bases clipped from V and 3 bases from J, the junction kept 6 bases outside the gene matches. For the CDR3, the DNA is TGTGCCAGCAGCTCGACCTCTAGCGGGGGCTACAATGAGCAGTTCTTC. This encodes CASSSTSSGGYNEQFF.

This chain links TRBV7-8 with TRBJ1-1; maybe TRBD1 (5 bases). In germline, CDR1 is SGHVS, CDR2 FQNEAQ. This CDR3 has 14 residues. V was clipped by 5 bases and J by 0 bases, with 10 bases between them. CDR3 bases: TGTGCCAGCAGCCCAGGGAATATGAACACTGAAGCTTTCTTT. Translating gives CASSPGNMNTEAFF.

V and J are TRBV11-3 and TRBJ2-1; TRBD1 is a possible D gene (5 bases). The CDR3 is 13 amino acids. V lost 1 base and J lost 10, with 11 bases in between. Germline V CDR1 and CDR2: SGHNT, YENEEA. The CDR3 nucleotides read TGTGCCAGCAGCTTAGTTAGGGGTGGAGAGCAGTTCTTC. It yields the protein CASSLVRGGEQFF.

V and J are TRBV11-2 and TRBJ2-7; 8 bases map to TRBD1. Germline V gene sequence: CDR1 SGHAT, CDR2 FQNNGV. This CDR3 has 13 amino acids. V trimming: 5 bases; J trimming: 6 bases; junction bases outside the gene matches: 6. The CDR3 coding sequence is TGTGCCAGCAGCGCGGACAGGGTCAGCGAGCAGTACTTC. It specifies CASSADRVSEQYF. Full variable domain (outside the CDR3, taken from reference TRBV11-2 and TRBJ2-7): EAGVAQSPRYKIIEKRQSVAFWCNPISGHATLYWYQQILGQGPKLLIQFQNNGVVDDSQLPKDRFSAERLKGVDSTLKIQPAKLEDSAVYLCASSADRVSEQYFGPGTRLTVT.

This chain uses TRBV18 with TRBJ1-3; D remains unclear. The germline V gene has CDR1 KGHSH and CDR2 LQKENI. Deletions cut 2 bases from V and 10 bases from J, with 9 bases between. The CDR3 loop spans 12 amino acids. CDR3 sequence (DNA): TGTGCCAGCTCACCAGTTACTGAGACCATATATTTT. It encodes CASSPVTETIYF.

This chain connects TRBV4-1 to TRBJ2-5; the D gene is possibly TRBD1 (7 bases). The CDR3 spans 17 residues. Germline V gives CDR1 MGHRA, CDR2 YSYEKL. V lost 4 bases and J 1 base, leaving 19 bases between the germline ends. The DNA for the CDR3 is TGCGCCAGCAGCCCGGGGGCCCGGACAGGCTCCCAAGAGACCCAGTACTTC. Translated: CASSPGARTGSQETQYF.

V is TRBV28 and J is TRBJ2-1, with TRBD2 identical over 8 bases. Germline trimming cut 8 bases from V and 0 bases from J; bases unmatched to any gene: 9. The CDR3 covers 16 residues. Germline loops: CDR1 MDHEN, CDR2 SYDVKM. The CDR3 DNA sequence: TGTGCCAGCGCATCCGCGGCGGGAGGCTCCTACAATGAGCAGTTCTTC. Residues: CASASAAGGSYNEQFF.

The gene calls are TRBV29-1 and TRBJ1-5; 8 bases line up with TRBD1. J gave up 3 bases and V 6 bases, and 10 bases lay outside the gene matches. Germline lookup yields CDR1 SQVTM and CDR2 ANQGSEA. The CDR3 is made up of 15 amino acids. This CDR3 is CSVGGGQGYNQPQHF. The CDR3 DNA is TGCAGCGTCGGCGGCGGACAGGGATACAATCAGCCCCAGCATTTT.

V gene TRBV6-5 combines with J gene TRBJ2-7, with TRBD2 as a possible D gene (8 bases). This CDR3 spans 15 amino acids. Germline lookup yields CDR1 MNHEY and CDR2 SVGAGI. Between the trimmed V and J ends, which lost 2 bases and 7 bases, there was a span of 18 bases. CDR3 loop: CASSYTGRGRGEQYF. The CDR3 DNA reads as TGTGCCAGCAGTTACACCGGGAGGGGGCGGGGGGAGCAGTACTTC.

This rearrangement joins TRBV11-3 to TRBJ1-1, with D tentatively TRBD1 (6 bases). Germline V gene sequence: CDR1 SGHNT, CDR2 YENEEA. This CDR3 region has 13 residues. Trimming took off 5 bases at V and 0 bases at J, with 7 bases between the two ends. CDR3 coding DNA: TGTGCCAGCAGCCCAGGGGTGAACACTGAAGCTTTCTTT. Encoded protein: CASSPGVNTEAFF. The whole variable domain, remainder taken from reference TRBV11-3 and TRBJ1-1, is EAGVVQSPRYKIIEKKQPVAFWCNPISGHNTLYWYLQNLGQGPELLIRYENEEAVDDSQLPKDRFSAERLKGVDSTLKIQPAELGDSAVYLCASSPGVNTEAFFGQGTRLTVV.

The rearrangement joins TRBV5-1 to TRBJ1-5, with D possibly matching TRBD1 (5 bases). V lost 3 bases to trimming and J lost 6 bases, with 13 bases between them. Germline assignment: CDR1 SGHRS and CDR2 YFSETQ. There are 14 residues in the CDR3. The CDR3 is CASSSRPGVQPQHF. CDR3 bases: TGCGCCAGCAGCTCCCGGCCGGGGGTTCAGCCCCAGCATTTT.

The V call is TRBV10-3, the J call TRBJ2-6, with TRBD1 identical over 9 bases. This CDR3 has 18 amino acids. V gave up 1 base and J gave up 2 bases; unmatched junction bases: 6. CDR1 ENHRY and CDR2 SYGVKD come from the germline V gene. The CDR3 spells CAISEWTGEVPGANVLTF. DNA for the CDR3: TGTGCCATCAGTGAGTGGACAGGGGAAGTCCCTGGGGCCAACGTCCTGACTTTC.

This clone appeared a single time. Other DNA sequences in the sample encode the same CDR3. This rearrangement joins TRBV9 to TRBJ1-4, with TRBD1 as a possible D gene (5 bases). The CDR3 runs 15 residues. The germline CDR1 and CDR2 sequences are SGDLS and YYNGEE. The V end lost 0 bases, the J end lost 2 bases, and 8 bases lay between the germline ends. As DNA, the CDR3 is TGTGCCAGCAGCGTAGGGCAGGGTACTAATGAAAAACTGTTTTTT. The encoded protein is CASSVGQGTNEKLFF.

V usage is TRBV4-1 and J usage is TRBJ2-1; weak D call: TRBD2 (6 bases). The length of the CDR3 is 16 residues. Germline assignment: CDR1 MGHRA and CDR2 YSYEKL. Trimming took 3 bases from V and 3 from J, leaving 15 bases between them. The CDR3: CASSQATGVDYNEQFF. DNA for the CDR3: TGCGCCAGCAGCCAGGCCACGGGGGTCGACTACAATGAGCAGTTCTTC.

The chain is built from TRBV28 and TRBJ2-1; 10 bases are shared with TRBD1. In germline, CDR1 is MDHEN, CDR2 SYDVKM. V dropped 4 bases and J dropped 6; count of bases not matched to a gene: 6. The CDR3 totals 15 residues. DNA for the CDR3: TGTGCCAGCAGTTCCCCGGGACAGGGGCTCAATGAGCAGTTCTTC. Protein sequence: CASSSPGQGLNEQFF.

This chain joins TRBV20-1 and TRBJ2-7; D remains ambiguous. Trimming left V 6 bases short and J 3 bases short, with 9 bases between. The CDR3 spans 11 residues. Germline V gives CDR1 DFQATT, CDR2 SNEGSKA (reference sequence). CDR3 in DNA: TGCAGTGCACCTGGGTACTACGAGCAGTACTTC. Protein sequence: CSAPGYYEQYF.

The CDR3, as DNA: TGTGCCAGCAGCTTAAACCCGGGACGGGAAGAGACCCAGTACTTC. Amino acids: CASSLNPGREETQYF. V and J are TRBV7-2 and TRBJ2-5, with D perhaps given as TRBD1 or TRBD2 (5 bases each). V lost 2 bases to trimming and J lost 3 bases, with 13 bases between them. Germline CDR1 reads SGHTA; CDR2 reads FQGNSA. CDR3 length equals 15 residues.